Below are 24 T cell receptor beta chains sequenced from a single sample in a study of blood T cell repertoires in COVID-19. The assay was immunoSEQ multiplex PCR, and TCRdb's table has in-frame clones only and misses some. This sample carries 210,000 or so clones, around 88% of them seen once, and the ten largest clones take more than 1.4%. The sequencing sample was made of peripheral blood. These receptors were taken from a man in his late teens or twenties with active or convalescent COVID-19.

This CDR3 reads CASSDASGRSRGDTQYF. The DNA for the CDR3 is TGTGCCAGCAGTGATGCTAGCGGGAGGAGTAGGGGAGATACGCAGTATTTT. The rearrangement links TRBV28 to TRBJ2-3, with 11 bases lining up with TRBD2. The CDR3 is made up of 17 amino acids. The V and J ends lost 5 bases and 5 bases, in that order; junction bases with no gene match: 12. CDR1 and CDR2 from the germline V gene are MDHEN and SYDVKM. The full variable domain, its missing parts supplied by reference TRBV28 and TRBJ2-3, is DVKVTQSSRYLVKRTGEKVFLECVQDMDHENMFWYRQDPGLGLRLIYFSYDVKMKEKGDIPEGYSVSREKKERFSLILESASTNQTSMYLCASSDASGRSRGDTQYFGPGTRLTVL.

The chain has TRBV4-2 and TRBJ2-3, with a weak D call TRBD2 (7 bases). Germline assignment: CDR1 LGHNA and CDR2 YNFKEQ. Between the trimmed V and J ends, which lost 2 bases and 2 bases, there was a span of 11 bases. The CDR3 is 15 amino acids. In DNA, the CDR3 is TGTGCCAGCAGCCAAACCGGGGGGCTCACAGATACGCAGTATTTT. Amino acids: CASSQTGGLTDTQYF.

Note on this clone: Other DNA sequences from this sample encode an identical CDR3 as well. The chain couples TRBV4-3 to TRBJ2-7, with TRBD2 as a possible D gene (7 bases). The CDR3 loop spans 16 amino acids. Germline CDR1 LGHNA, CDR2 YSLEER. Trimming left V 0 bases short and J 2 bases short, with 14 bases between. The CDR3 nucleotides are TGCGCCAGCAGCCAAGATCGAAGGGGGGGGACCTACGAGCAGTACTTC. Translation: CASSQDRRGGTYEQYF.

The J gene is TRBJ1-1, the V gene TRBV3-1 (or the pseudogene TRBV3-2), with a possible D match to TRBD1 (6 bases). The length of the CDR3 is 14 residues. Germline values: CDR1 LGHDT, CDR2 YNNKEL (reference sequence). Trimming cost V 0 bases and J 10 bases, with 15 bases left between them. CDR3 DNA: TGTGCCAGCAGCCAAGATACAGGGACGAGCGCAGCTTTCTTT. It yields the protein CASSQDTGTSAAFF.

The chain joins TRBV2 to TRBJ2-3, with a weak D call TRBD2 (6 bases). Germline CDR1 reads SNHLY; CDR2 reads FYNNEI. This CDR3 spans 13 amino acids. Deletions cut 8 bases from V and 0 bases from J, with 9 bases between. For the CDR3, the DNA is TGTGCCAGCTTAACTAGCAGCACAGATACGCAGTATTTT. Amino acid sequence: CASLTSSTDTQYF.

J is TRBJ1-1 and V is TRBV29-1, with D perhaps TRBD1 (6 bases). CDR3 length equals 18 residues. CDR1 SQVTM and CDR2 ANQGSEA come from the germline V gene. V lost 0 bases and J lost 0, with 20 bases in between. CDR3 DNA sequence: TGCAGCGTTGAAGATTATCAGGGGAAATCCTCTATGAACACTGAAGCTTTCTTT. This encodes CSVEDYQGKSSMNTEAFF.

The J gene is TRBJ2-1, the V gene TRBV27; maybe TRBD2 (6 bases). From germline, CDR1 is MNHEY and CDR2 SMNVEV (reference sequence). The CDR3 consists of 16 residues. Trimming stripped 1 base from V and 6 bases from J, with 16 bases between. The DNA for the CDR3 is TGTGCCAGCAGTTTATTAACCGGGACTTTATTCAATGAGCAGTTCTTC. Protein sequence: CASSLLTGTLFNEQFF.

V usage is TRBV9 and J usage is TRBJ2-1; 11 bases align to TRBD2. CDR3 length equals 15 residues. Germline trimming cut 4 bases from V and 1 base from J; bases unmatched to any gene: 1. The V gene's germline CDR1 is SGDLS and CDR2 YYNGEE. The CDR3 coding sequence is TGTGCCAGCAGCAGACTAGCGGGGTCCTACAATGAGCAGTTCTTC. It specifies CASSRLAGSYNEQFF.

J is TRBJ2-2 and V is TRBV2; 8 bases are a match to TRBD1. Germline V gives CDR1 SNHLY, CDR2 FYNNEI. This CDR3 spans 14 amino acids. V dropped 9 bases and J dropped 2; count of bases not matched to a gene: 5. The CDR3 region is CARRQGLNTGELFF. The CDR3 DNA reads as TGTGCCAGAAGACAGGGGCTAAACACCGGGGAGCTGTTTTTT.

The J gene is TRBJ2-3, the V gene TRBV9, with 8 bases lining up with TRBD2. With V trimmed by 0 bases and J by 2 bases, 8 bases remained unmatched. The CDR3 extends over 17 amino acids. CDR1 is SGDLS, CDR2 YYNGEE, per germline. CDR3 in amino acids: CASSVAPASGYTDTQYF. The CDR3 DNA follows: TGTGCCAGCAGCGTAGCTCCTGCTAGCGGGTACACAGATACGCAGTATTTT. Variable domain in full (rest from reference TRBV9 and TRBJ2-3): DSGVTQTPKHLITATGQRVTLRCSPRSGDLSVYWYQQSLDQGLQFLIQYYNGEERAKGNILERFSAQQFPDLHSELNLSSLELGDSALYFCASSVAPASGYTDTQYFGPGTRLTVL.

The chain carries TRBV5-1 and TRBJ2-1, with 10 bases identical to TRBD2. The CDR3 covers 16 residues. CDR1 and CDR2 from the germline V gene are SGHRS and YFSETQ. After removal of 1 base from V and 7 bases from J, the junction contained 8 bases not matched to a gene. CDR3 in amino acids: CASSLWLAGDGNEQFF. CDR3 coding DNA: TGCGCCAGCAGCTTGTGGCTAGCGGGAGATGGGAATGAGCAGTTCTTC.

CDR3 protein: CASSDPGTGGFVSYEQYF. CDR3 sequence (DNA): TGTGCCAGCAGTGATCCCGGGACAGGGGGCTTTGTCTCCTACGAGCAGTACTTC. The chain joins TRBV6-2 or TRBV6-3 to TRBJ2-7; 12 positions match TRBD1. The J segment lost 0 bases and the V segment lost 5 bases, leaving 11 bases of the junction unmatched. Looked up from germline, CDR1 is MNHEY and CDR2 is SVGEGT. The CDR3 extends over 18 amino acids.

The chain combines TRBV2 with TRBJ2-1; tentative D call: TRBD2 (5 bases). The germline CDR1 and CDR2 sequences are SNHLY and FYNNEI. The CDR3 is 14 amino acids. V was trimmed by 4 bases and J by 5 bases, leaving 12 bases between them. The CDR3 nucleotides are TGTGCCAGCAGTGTTACGCTGCGGGACAATGAGCAGTTCTTC. Its translation: CASSVTLRDNEQFF. The full variable domain, in which reference TRBV2 and TRBJ2-1 provide the parts outside the CDR3, is EPEVTQTPSHQVTQMGQEVILRCVPISNHLYFYWYRQILGQKVEFLVSFYNNEISEKSEIFDDQFSVERPDGSNFTLKIRSTKLEDSAMYFCASSVTLRDNEQFFGPGTRLTVL.

The V gene is TRBV28, the J gene TRBJ2-7; D is perhaps TRBD1 (6 bases). The CDR3 is made up of 14 amino acids. CDR1 is MDHEN and CDR2 is SYDVKM in the germline V gene. Deletions cut 7 bases from V and 3 bases from J, with 16 bases between. The CDR3 sequence is CASTTEGEIYEQYF. Written as DNA, the CDR3 is TGTGCCAGCACCACCGAGGGGGAGATCTACGAGCAGTACTTC.

V usage is TRBV3-1 (or the pseudogene TRBV3-2) and J usage is TRBJ1-2; D remains unclear. This CDR3 has 14 amino acids. Germline lookup yields CDR1 LGHDT and CDR2 YNNKEL (reference sequence). V lost 1 base and J lost 5, with 11 bases in between. As DNA, the CDR3 is TGTGCCAGCAGCCAAGTGGAGACGCAGTATGGCTACACCTTC. Translating it yields CASSQVETQYGYTF.

V gene TRBV19 combines with J gene TRBJ1-1; 7 bases fit TRBD1. CDR1 and CDR2 (germline): LNHDA, SQIVND (reference sequence). This CDR3 spans 15 amino acids. With 5 bases clipped from V and 2 bases from J, the junction kept 8 bases outside the gene matches. CDR3 in amino acids: CASSPGTASNTEAFF. The CDR3 region has the DNA TGTGCCAGTAGTCCGGGGACAGCCTCAAACACTGAAGCTTTCTTT.

This chain uses TRBV5-4 with TRBJ2-2; 7 nucleotides align to TRBD2. The CDR3 has 16 residues. Germline CDR1 and CDR2: SGHNT and YYREEE (reference sequence). Germline trimming cut 0 bases from V and 6 bases from J; bases unmatched to any gene: 8. CDR3 coding DNA: TGTGCCAGCAGCTTGGGTGGCGGGAGTAGCCCCGGGGAGCTGTTTTTT. It is translated as CASSLGGGSSPGELFF.

The chain uses TRBV28 and TRBJ1-4; no definite D call. The CDR3 is 14 amino acids. Per the germline V gene, CDR1 is MDHEN and CDR2 is SYDVKM. V was pared by 4 bases and J by 3 bases, with 9 bases between. This CDR3 reads CASSYPGANEKLFF. The CDR3 DNA is TGTGCCAGCAGTTACCCGGGAGCTAATGAAAAACTGTTTTTT.

The V and J genes are TRBV5-6 and TRBJ1-2, with D tentatively TRBD1 (6 bases). Germline V gives CDR1 SGHDT, CDR2 YYEEEE. V lost 4 bases, J lost 1 base, and 14 bases lay in between. This CDR3 spans 15 amino acids. CDR3 loop: CASSEGDKLNYGYTF. In nucleotides, the CDR3 is TGTGCCAGCAGCGAAGGGGACAAGCTTAACTATGGCTACACCTTC.

The chain links TRBV14 to TRBJ2-5, with a tentative D call TRBD2 (6 bases). Per the germline V gene, CDR1 is SGHDN and CDR2 is FVKESK. The CDR3 spans 15 residues. Trimming removed 4 bases from V and 2 bases from J, with 14 bases in between. DNA for the CDR3: TGTGCCAGCAGCCGGGGGGTTGCGACGCAAGAGACCCAGTACTTC. This encodes CASSRGVATQETQYF.

This clone was counted between two and nine times. The chain links TRBV11-2 to TRBJ1-1, with a weak D call TRBD1 (5 bases). Germline CDR1 is SGHAT and CDR2 is FQNNGV. There are 17 residues in the CDR3. V shed 2 bases and J shed 1 base, with 17 bases lying between them. The CDR3 is CASSLWRGLHGNTEAFF. CDR3 in DNA: TGTGCCAGCAGCTTATGGAGGGGCCTCCACGGGAACACTGAAGCTTTCTTT.

The chain links TRBV19 to TRBJ2-1; 12 bases are shared with TRBD2. CDR3 size: 14 residues. V trimming: 3 bases; J trimming: 8 bases; junction bases outside the gene matches: 2. CDR1 is LNHDA and CDR2 is SQIVND in the germline V gene (reference sequence). CDR3 coding DNA: TGTGCCAGTAGTATCTCTAGCGGGAGGGATGAGCAGTTCTTC. Encoded protein: CASSISSGRDEQFF.

V is TRBV15 and J is TRBJ2-7; D might be TRBD1 (6 bases). Germline V lookup: CDR1 LNHNV, CDR2 YYDKDF (reference sequence). V was trimmed by 5 bases and J by 4 bases, leaving 15 bases between them. The CDR3 consists of 14 residues. This CDR3 is CATSLVTGPYEQYF. The CDR3 DNA is TGTGCCACCAGCCTAGTCACAGGGCCGTACGAGCAGTACTTC.

This sequence joins TRBV6-1 and TRBJ1-3; D unclear. The CDR3 extends over 12 amino acids. Germline V gene sequence: CDR1 MNHNS, CDR2 SASEGT. Trimming removed 3 bases from V and 2 bases from J, with 2 bases in between. CDR3 in DNA: TGTGCCAGCAGTGACACTGGAAACACCATATATTTT. Its protein is CASSDTGNTIYF.